The clone carrying this T cell receptor beta chain came up many times. The antigen is unknown. In the study's own analysis: Researchers built a distant-metastasis classifier for papillary thyroid cancer that drew on CDR3 differences across clinicopathological groups. TCRdb re-analyzed the PCR reads using MiXCR. The V and J calls, along with clone size, are taken from TCRdb and not from the paper's own processing. The top ten hold 8.5% to 10% of the sample, which has roughly 40,000 clones, over 10% seen once. No patient had received any treatment before thyroid surgery. The sample comes from a study of metastatic and nonmetastatic thyroid tumors. For the study at large: Both malignant and benign thyroid patients supplied peripheral blood and tumor or nodule tissue samples, across which the repertoires of these patients were then compared.

Overall study results and limits: The reported finding was significantly higher TCR beta diversity in malignant thyroid tumors relative to benign nodules, in blood and tumor.

The sequenced sample was blood. The sequence came from a male donor with papillary thyroid cancer or a benign thyroid nodule (not recorded which). Some clones in this sample may be carry-over from other donors' samples.

The CDR3 loop is CASSSGLAGGYGDTQYF. The CDR3 bases are TGCGCCAGCAGCTCCGGACTAGCGGGAGGGTATGGAGATACGCAGTATTTT. The chain is built from TRBV5-1 and TRBJ2-3, with 15 bases identical to TRBD2. The CDR3 is made up of 17 amino acids. Trimming removed 3 bases from V and 5 bases from J; junction bases left unmatched: 7. Germline CDR1 SGHRS, CDR2 YFSETQ.